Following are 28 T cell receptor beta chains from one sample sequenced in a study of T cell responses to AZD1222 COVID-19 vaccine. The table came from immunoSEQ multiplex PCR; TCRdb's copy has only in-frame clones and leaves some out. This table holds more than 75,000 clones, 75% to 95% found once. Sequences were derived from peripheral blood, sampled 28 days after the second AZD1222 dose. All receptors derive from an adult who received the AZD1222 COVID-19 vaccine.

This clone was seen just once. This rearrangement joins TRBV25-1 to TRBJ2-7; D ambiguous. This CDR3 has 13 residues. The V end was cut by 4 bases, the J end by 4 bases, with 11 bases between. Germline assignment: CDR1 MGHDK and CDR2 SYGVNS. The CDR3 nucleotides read TGTGCCAGCAGTGGGGTCGGCCCGTACGAGCAGTACTTC. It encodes CASSGVGPYEQYF.

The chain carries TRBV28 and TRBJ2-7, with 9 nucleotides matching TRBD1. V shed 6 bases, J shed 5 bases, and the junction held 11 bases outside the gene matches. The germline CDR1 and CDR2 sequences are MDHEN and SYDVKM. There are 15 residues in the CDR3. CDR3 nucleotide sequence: TGTGCCAGCAGCCCACCGGGACAGGGAGACGACGAGCAGTACTTC. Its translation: CASSPPGQGDDEQYF.

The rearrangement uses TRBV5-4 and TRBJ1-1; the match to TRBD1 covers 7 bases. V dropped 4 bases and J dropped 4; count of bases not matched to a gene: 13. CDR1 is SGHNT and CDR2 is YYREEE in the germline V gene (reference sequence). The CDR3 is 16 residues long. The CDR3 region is CASSRPQRQGGTEAFF. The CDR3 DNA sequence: TGTGCCAGCAGCAGGCCTCAACGACAGGGTGGCACTGAAGCTTTCTTT.

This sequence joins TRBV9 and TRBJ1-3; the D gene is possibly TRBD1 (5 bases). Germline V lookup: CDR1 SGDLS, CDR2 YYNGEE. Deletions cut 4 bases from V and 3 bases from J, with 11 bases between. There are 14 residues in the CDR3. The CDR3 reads CASSPTDYGNTIYF. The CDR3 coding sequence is TGTGCCAGCAGCCCGACAGACTATGGAAACACCATATATTTT.

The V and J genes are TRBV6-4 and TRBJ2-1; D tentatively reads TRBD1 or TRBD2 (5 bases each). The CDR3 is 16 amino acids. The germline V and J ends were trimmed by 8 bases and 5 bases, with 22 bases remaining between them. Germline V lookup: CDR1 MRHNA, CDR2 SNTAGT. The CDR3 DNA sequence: TGTGCCAGCCCAGGGCCCGGGAACGAAAATGACAATGAGCAGTTCTTC. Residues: CASPGPGNENDNEQFF.

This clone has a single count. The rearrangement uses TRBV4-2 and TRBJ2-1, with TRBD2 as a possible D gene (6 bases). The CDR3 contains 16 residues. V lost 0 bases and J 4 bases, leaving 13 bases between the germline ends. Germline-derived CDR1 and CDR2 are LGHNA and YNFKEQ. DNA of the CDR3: TGTGCCAGCAGCCAAGATGGTCAGGGACTTTACAATGAGCAGTTCTTC. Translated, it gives CASSQDGQGLYNEQFF.

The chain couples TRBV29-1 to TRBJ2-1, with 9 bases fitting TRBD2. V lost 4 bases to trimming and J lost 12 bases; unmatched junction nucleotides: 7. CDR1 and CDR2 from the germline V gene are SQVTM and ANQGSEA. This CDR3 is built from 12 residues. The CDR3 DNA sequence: TGCAGCGTTGTGGTAGCGGGAGATTCGCAGTTCTTC. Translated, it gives CSVVVAGDSQFF.

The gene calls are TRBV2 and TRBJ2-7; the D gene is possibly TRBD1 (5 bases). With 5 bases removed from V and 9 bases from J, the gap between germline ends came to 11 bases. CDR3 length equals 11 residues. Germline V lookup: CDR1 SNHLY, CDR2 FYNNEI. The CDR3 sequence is CASSTQGGQYF. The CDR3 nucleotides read TGTGCCAGCAGTACCCAGGGCGGGCAGTACTTC.

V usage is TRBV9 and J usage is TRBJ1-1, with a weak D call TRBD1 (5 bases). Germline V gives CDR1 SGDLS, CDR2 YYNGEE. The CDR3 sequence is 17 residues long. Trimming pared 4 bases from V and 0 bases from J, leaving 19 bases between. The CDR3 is CASSPMGTTALNTEAFF. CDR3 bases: TGTGCCAGCAGCCCGATGGGGACGACAGCTCTGAACACTGAAGCTTTCTTT.

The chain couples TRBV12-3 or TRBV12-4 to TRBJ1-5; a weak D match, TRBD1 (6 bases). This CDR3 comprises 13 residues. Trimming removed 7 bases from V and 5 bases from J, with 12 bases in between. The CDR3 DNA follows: TGTGCCAGCACCCGACAGGCCCATCAGCCCCAGCATTTT. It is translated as CASTRQAHQPQHF.

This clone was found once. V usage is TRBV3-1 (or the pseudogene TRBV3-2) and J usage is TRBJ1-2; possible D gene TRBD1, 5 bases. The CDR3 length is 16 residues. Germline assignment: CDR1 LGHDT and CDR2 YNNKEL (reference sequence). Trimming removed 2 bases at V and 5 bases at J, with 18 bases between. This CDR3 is CASSQLSRGPGYGYTF. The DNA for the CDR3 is TGTGCCAGCAGCCAACTATCTAGGGGCCCGGGATATGGCTACACCTTC.

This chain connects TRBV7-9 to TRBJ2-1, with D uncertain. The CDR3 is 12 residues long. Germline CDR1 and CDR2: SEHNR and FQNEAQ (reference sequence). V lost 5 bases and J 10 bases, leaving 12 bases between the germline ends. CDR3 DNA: TGTGCCAGCAGCCCCCCTGGCGTGGAGCAGTTCTTC. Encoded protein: CASSPPGVEQFF.

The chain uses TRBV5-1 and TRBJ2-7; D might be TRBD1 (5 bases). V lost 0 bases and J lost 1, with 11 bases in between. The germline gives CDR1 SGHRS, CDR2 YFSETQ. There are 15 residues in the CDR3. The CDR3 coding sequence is TGCGCCAGCAGCTTGGTAGGGGTAGAGTCCTACGAGCAGTACTTC. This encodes CASSLVGVESYEQYF. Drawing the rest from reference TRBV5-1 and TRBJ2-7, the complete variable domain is KAGVTQTPRYLIKTRGQQVTLSCSPISGHRSVSWYQQTPGQGLQFLFEYFSETQRNKGNFPGRFSGRQFSNSRSEMNVSTLELGDSALYLCASSLVGVESYEQYFGPGTRLTVT.

This CDR3 is CASSARGIPHNEQFF. The CDR3 DNA sequence: TGTGCCAGCAGCGCCCGGGGCATCCCCCACAATGAGCAGTTCTTC. The chain combines TRBV11-3 with TRBJ2-1, with D perhaps being TRBD1 or TRBD2 (5 bases each). The germline CDR1 and CDR2 sequences are SGHNT and YENEEA. V lost 5 bases to trimming and J lost 5 bases, with 16 bases between them. This CDR3 is 15 amino acids long. Combining the CDR3 with reference TRBV11-3 and TRBJ2-1 gives the whole variable domain EAGVVQSPRYKIIEKKQPVAFWCNPISGHNTLYWYLQNLGQGPELLIRYENEEAVDDSQLPKDRFSAERLKGVDSTLKIQPAELGDSAVYLCASSARGIPHNEQFFGPGTRLTVL.

The CDR3 loop reads CASGANTGELFF. DNA of the CDR3: TGTGCCAGCGGAGCGAACACCGGGGAGCTGTTTTTT. The V call is TRBV6-4, the J call TRBJ2-2; D uncertain. The germline V and J ends were trimmed by 8 bases and 0 bases, with 4 bases remaining between them. Germline V gives CDR1 MRHNA, CDR2 SNTAGT. CDR3 length: 12 residues.

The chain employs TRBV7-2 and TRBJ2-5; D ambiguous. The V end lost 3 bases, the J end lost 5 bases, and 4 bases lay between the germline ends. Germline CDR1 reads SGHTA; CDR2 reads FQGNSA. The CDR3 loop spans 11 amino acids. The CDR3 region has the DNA TGTGCCAGCAGCTTCAAGGAGACCCAGTACTTC. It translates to CASSFKETQYF.

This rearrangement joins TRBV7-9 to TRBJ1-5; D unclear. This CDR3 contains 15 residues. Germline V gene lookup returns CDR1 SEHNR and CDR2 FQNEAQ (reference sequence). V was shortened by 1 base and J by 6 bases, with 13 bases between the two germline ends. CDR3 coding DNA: TGTGCCAGCAGCTTAGTGGGAGGTATCGGTCAGCCCCAGCATTTT. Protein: CASSLVGGIGQPQHF.

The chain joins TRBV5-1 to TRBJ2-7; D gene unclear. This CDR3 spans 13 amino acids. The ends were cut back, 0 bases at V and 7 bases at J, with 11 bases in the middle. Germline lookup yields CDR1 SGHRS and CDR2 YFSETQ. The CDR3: CASSLAVGREQYF. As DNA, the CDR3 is TGCGCCAGCAGCTTGGCCGTTGGACGGGAGCAGTACTTC. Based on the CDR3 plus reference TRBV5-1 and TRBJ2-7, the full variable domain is KAGVTQTPRYLIKTRGQQVTLSCSPISGHRSVSWYQQTPGQGLQFLFEYFSETQRNKGNFPGRFSGRQFSNSRSEMNVSTLELGDSALYLCASSLAVGREQYFGPGTRLTVT.

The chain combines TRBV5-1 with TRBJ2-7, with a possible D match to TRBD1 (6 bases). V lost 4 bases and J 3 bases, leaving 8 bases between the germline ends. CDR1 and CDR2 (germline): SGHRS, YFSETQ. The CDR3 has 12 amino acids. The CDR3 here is CASSQGGYEQYF. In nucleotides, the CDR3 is TGCGCCAGCAGCCAAGGGGGCTACGAGCAGTACTTC.

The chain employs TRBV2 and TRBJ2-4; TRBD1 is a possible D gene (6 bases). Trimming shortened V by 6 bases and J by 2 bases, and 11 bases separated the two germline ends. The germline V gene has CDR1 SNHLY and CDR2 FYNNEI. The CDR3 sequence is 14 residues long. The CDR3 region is CASRGAQTKNIQYF. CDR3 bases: TGTGCCAGCAGGGGGGCACAAACCAAAAACATTCAGTACTTC.

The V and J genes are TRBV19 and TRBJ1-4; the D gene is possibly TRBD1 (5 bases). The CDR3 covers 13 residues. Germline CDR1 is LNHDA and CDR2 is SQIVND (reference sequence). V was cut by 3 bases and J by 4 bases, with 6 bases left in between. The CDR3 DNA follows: TGTGCCAGTAGTATCCAGGGTAATGAAAAACTGTTTTTT. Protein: CASSIQGNEKLFF.

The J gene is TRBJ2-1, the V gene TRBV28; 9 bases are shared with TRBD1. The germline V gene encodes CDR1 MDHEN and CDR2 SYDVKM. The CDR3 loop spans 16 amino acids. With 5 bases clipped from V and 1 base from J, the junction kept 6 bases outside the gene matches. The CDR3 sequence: CASSPPGQGSYNEQFF. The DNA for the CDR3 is TGTGCCAGCAGTCCCCCGGGACAGGGATCCTACAATGAGCAGTTCTTC.

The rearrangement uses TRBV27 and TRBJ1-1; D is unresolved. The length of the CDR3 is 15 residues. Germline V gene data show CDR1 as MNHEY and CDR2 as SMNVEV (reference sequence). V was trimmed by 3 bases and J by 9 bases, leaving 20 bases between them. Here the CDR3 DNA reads TGTGCCAGCAGTTTCGATGGGGTTGGCACGAATAAAGCTTTCTTT. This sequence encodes CASSFDGVGTNKAFF.

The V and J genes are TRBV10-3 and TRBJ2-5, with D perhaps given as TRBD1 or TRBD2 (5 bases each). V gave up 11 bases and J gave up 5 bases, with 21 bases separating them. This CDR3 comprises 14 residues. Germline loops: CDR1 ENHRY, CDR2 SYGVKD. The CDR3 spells CAVGGGDLRETQYF. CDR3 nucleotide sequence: TGTGCCGTGGGTGGGGGAGACTTGCGGGAGACCCAGTACTTC.

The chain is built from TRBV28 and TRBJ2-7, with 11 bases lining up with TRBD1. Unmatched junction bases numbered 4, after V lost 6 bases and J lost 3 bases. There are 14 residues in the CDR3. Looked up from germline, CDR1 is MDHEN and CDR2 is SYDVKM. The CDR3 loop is CASRGQGGSYEQYF. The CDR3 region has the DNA TGTGCCAGCAGGGGACAGGGGGGGAGCTACGAGCAGTACTTC.

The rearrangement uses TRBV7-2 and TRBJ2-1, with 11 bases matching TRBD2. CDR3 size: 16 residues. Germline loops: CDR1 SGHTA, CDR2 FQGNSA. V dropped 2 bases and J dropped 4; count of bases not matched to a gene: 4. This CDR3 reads CASSLTSGRGYNEQFF. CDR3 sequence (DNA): TGTGCCAGCAGCTTAACTAGCGGGAGAGGGTACAATGAGCAGTTCTTC.

The CDR3 protein is CASSQDRGYGYTF. The CDR3 coding sequence is TGTGCCAGCAGCCAGGACAGGGGCTATGGCTACACCTTC. The chain has TRBV5-6 and TRBJ1-2, with TRBD1 matching over 9 bases. Germline lookup yields CDR1 SGHDT and CDR2 YYEEEE. The J segment lost 4 bases and the V segment lost 4 bases, leaving 2 bases of the junction unmatched. CDR3 size: 13 residues.

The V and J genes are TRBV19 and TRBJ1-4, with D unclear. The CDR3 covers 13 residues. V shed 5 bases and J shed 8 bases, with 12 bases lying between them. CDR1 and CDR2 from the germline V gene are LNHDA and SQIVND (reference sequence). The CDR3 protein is CASSLDLEEKLFF. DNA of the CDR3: TGTGCCAGTAGTCTTGACCTTGAGGAAAAACTGTTTTTT.